This T cell receptor beta chain was recovered during a study of cytomegalovirus exposure and HLA in healthy donors. Findings and caveats of the study: For cytomegalovirus status, the classifier reportedly gave diagnoses with high specificity and sensitivity.

Sequencing was performed with immunoSEQ multiplex PCR; in TCRdb, only in-frame clones are kept and a portion is missing. The table includes about 160,000 clones, about nine tenths detected once. The germline gives CDR1 MDHEN, CDR2 SYDVKM. This CDR3 has 16 residues. With V trimmed by 5 bases and J by 1 base, 5 bases remained unmatched. From the approximately 120-subject validation cohort, which was separate from the approximately 670-subject first cohort, the donors were drawn. Concerning this clone: The antigen remains unidentified.

The receptor's source is a woman between 18 and 30 years old in good health and CMV-seropositive. The chain links TRBV28 to TRBJ2-5; 12 positions match TRBD2. Sample: PBMCs. CDR3 amino acids: CASSLGGLAGQETQYF. The CDR3 bases are TGTGCCAGCAGTCTTGGGGGACTAGCGGGCCAAGAGACCCAGTACTTC.